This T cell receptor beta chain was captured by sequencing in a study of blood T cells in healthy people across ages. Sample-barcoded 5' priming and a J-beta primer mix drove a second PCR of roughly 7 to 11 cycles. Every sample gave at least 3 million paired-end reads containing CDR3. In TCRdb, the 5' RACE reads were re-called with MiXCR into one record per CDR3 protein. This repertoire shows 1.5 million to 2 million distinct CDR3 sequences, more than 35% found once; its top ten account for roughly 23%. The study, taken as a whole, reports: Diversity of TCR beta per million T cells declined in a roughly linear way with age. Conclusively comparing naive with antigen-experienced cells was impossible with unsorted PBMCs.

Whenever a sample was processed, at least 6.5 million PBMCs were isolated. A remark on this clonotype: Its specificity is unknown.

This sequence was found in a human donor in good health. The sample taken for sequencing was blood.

The CDR3 sequence is CASVRETEAFF. CDR3 DNA: TGTGCCAGCGTCCGGGAAACTGAAGCTTTCTTT. The J gene is TRBJ1-1, the V gene TRBV5-6; no reliable D call. The V gene lost 7 bases and the J gene lost 5 bases, with 9 bases spanning the gap. CDR3 length: 11 amino acids. The germline gives CDR1 SGHDT, CDR2 YYEEEE.